This T cell receptor (beta chain) appears in the sequencing data of a study of cytomegalovirus exposure and HLA in healthy donors. At the level of the study: Drawn from HLA-typed donors, approximately 85 million unique TCRs were held in an early data release. General observations from the study: The study put some 160 TCR beta chains on its list as cytomegalovirus-associated. Analysis performed later found approximately 17,000 TCR beta sequences associated with HLA alleles at 0.05 false discovery rate.

While unrecorded immune exposures were likely, the donors were nominally healthy when sampled. There are 15 residues in the CDR3. V shed 0 bases and J shed 7 bases, with 15 bases lying between them. CDR1 and CDR2 from the germline V gene are LGHNA and YNFKEQ. PCR primers comprised 60 Vbeta and 13 Jbeta primers. This table comes from immunoSEQ multiplex PCR, and its TCRdb copy is limited to in-frame clones, with some not included. This table has around 260,000 clones, under 90% appearing once. As concerns this clone: Its antigen is undetermined.

The chain joins TRBV4-2 to TRBJ1-1; D gene unclear. This TCR derives from a girl aged 2-10 years in good health and CMV-seronegative. Sequencing was performed on PBMCs. In DNA form, the CDR3 reads TGTGCCAGCAGCCAAGAGGAGGAGGCAATGATTGAAGCTTTCTTT. The encoded protein is CASSQEEEAMIEAFF.